This TCR beta chain was identified in a study of OX40 agonist ivuxolimab in advanced cancers. With regard to the full study: Ivuxolimab was a fully human IgG2 agonistic monoclonal antibody targeting the costimulatory receptor OX40 (CD134). Intravenous ivuxolimab was administered to patients every 2 weeks at six dose levels: 0.01, 0.1, 0.3, 1.5, 3 and 10 mg/kg. Of the roughly 51 patients in dose escalation, about 20 had hepatocellular carcinoma, roughly 15 had melanoma, 9 had renal cell carcinoma and 9 had head and neck cancer. In the dose-escalation cohort, approximately 82% of patients were male, and the mean age was around 60 years, with a range of about 23 to 90. Prior anti-PD-1, anti-PD-L1 or anti-CTLA-4 therapy was permitted, and checkpoint inhibitors had been received by about 37% of dose-escalation patients. Partial responses were achieved by three dose-escalation patients, of whom one had hepatocellular carcinoma and two had cutaneous melanoma. Peripheral TCRbeta sequencing aimed to test whether ivuxolimab altered TCR sequence diversity and caused clonal T-cell expansion. The paper reports the monotherapy dose-escalation portion (N of about 51 patients) of the phase I ivuxolimab trial. Points the paper makes about the study in general: Low levels of normalized T-cell clonal expansion were also shown by some nonresponding patients. At doses from 0.1 to 3.0 mg/kg, clonal expansion was seen in both CD4+ and CD8+ blood T cells between baseline and week 6. After ivuxolimab, expanded clones were on average more numerous among CD8+ T cells than among CD4+ T cells. In the 0.1-3.0 mg/kg groups, partial responders were among the patients with the lowest normalized peripheral clonal expansion, particularly in CD8+ T cells. Antigen specificity was not determined for the clonally expanded peripheral T cells.

V is clipped by 1 base and J by 1 base, and the sequence between their germline boundaries is 10 bases long. The CDR3 starts with the cysteine, ends with the phenylalanine, and has 15 residues. The only DNA kept is the CDR3, 45 bases in frame from the first base. Looking up the germline V gene yields CDR1 MGHRA and CDR2 YSYEKL. Patients with a history of autoimmune disease or receiving systemic immunosuppression were excluded from the trial. Peripheral blood for TCR sequencing was collected from all dose cohorts at baseline, on cycle 4 day 1, and on cycle 7 day 1. The samples were drawn from a first-in-human, open-label, multicenter phase I dose-escalation trial of ivuxolimab. Adults with locally advanced or metastatic melanoma, renal cell, hepatocellular, or head and neck squamous cell carcinoma were enrolled in the trial. CD4+ and CD8+ T cells were sorted separately from peripheral blood before TCR sequencing.

For sequencing of the TCRbeta CDR3 region, genomic DNA was extracted from the sorted cells. TCRbeta CDR3 regions were sequenced using the immunoSEQ Assay. As stored in TCRdb, this immuneACCESS dataset retains in-frame rearrangements with V and J assigned. A fraction of the clones does not appear; measured against another copy, unresolved V genes explain less than half of the discrepancy, and the remainder lacks a known reason. For this sample there are 50,000 to 65,000 clones; less than 90% appear just once. The ten largest clones take up around 7% of the sample. With respect to this clone: There is no known antigen for this receptor. No per-base quality is available; no much larger clone lies one base away.

Recombination joined TRBV4-1 with TRBJ2-5; the D gene remains uncertain. This sequence was found in an adult with an advanced solid tumor such as melanoma, head and neck, liver or kidney cancer. Specimen: CD4+ or CD8+ T cells sorted from blood, collected in a trial of the OX40 agonist ivuxolimab. Read as DNA, the sequence is TGCGCCAGCAGCCAAGCGCGGAGATCCCAAGAGACCCAGTACTTC. It encodes CASSQARRSQETQYF.